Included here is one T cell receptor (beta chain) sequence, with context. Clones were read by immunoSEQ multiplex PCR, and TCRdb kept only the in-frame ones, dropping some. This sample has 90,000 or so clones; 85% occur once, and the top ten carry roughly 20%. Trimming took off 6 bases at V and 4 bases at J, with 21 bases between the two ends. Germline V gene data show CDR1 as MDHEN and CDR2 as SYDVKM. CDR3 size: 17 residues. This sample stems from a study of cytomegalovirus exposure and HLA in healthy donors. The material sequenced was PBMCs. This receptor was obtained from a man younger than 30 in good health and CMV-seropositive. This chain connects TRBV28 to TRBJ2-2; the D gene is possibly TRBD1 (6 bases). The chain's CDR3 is CASSDQGQTAGTGELFF. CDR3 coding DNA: TGTGCCAGCAGCGATCAGGGGCAAACTGCGGGCACCGGGGAGCTGTTTTTT.